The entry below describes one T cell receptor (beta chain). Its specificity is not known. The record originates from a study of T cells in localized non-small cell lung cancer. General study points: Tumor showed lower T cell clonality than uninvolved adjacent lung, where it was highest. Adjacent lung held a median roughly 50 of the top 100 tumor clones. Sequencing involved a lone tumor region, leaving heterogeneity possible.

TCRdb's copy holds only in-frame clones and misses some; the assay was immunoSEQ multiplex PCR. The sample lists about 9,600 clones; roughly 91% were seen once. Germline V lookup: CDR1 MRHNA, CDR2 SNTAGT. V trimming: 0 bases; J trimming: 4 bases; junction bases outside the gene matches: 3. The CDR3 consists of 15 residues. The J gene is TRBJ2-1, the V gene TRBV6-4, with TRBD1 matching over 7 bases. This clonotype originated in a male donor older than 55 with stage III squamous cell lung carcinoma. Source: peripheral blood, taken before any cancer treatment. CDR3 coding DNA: TGTGCCAGCAGTGACTCCGCAGGGGGTTACAATGAGCAGTTCTTC. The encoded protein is CASSDSAGGYNEQFF.